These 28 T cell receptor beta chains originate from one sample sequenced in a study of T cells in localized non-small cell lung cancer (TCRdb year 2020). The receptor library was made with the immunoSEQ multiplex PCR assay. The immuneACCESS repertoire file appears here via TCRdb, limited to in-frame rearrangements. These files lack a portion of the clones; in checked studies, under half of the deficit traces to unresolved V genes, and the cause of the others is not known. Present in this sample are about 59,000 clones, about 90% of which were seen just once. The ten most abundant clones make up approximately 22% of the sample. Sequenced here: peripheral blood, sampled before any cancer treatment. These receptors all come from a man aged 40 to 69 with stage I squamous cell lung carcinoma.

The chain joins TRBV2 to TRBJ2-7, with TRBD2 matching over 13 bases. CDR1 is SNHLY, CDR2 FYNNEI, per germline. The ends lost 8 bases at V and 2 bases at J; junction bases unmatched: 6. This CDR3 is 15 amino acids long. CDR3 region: CASDSGTSGTYEQYF. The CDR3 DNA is TGTGCCAGCGACTCCGGGACTAGCGGGACCTACGAGCAGTACTTC.

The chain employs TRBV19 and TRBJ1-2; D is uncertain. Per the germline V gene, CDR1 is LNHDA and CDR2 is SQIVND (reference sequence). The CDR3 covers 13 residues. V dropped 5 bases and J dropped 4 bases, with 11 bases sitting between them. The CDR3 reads CASSFLIGYGYTF. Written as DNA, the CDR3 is TGTGCCAGTAGTTTCCTTATTGGCTATGGCTACACCTTC.

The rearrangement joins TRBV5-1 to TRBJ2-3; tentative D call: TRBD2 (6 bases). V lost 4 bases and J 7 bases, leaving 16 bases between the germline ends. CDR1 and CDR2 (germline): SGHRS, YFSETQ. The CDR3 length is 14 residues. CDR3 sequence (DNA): TGCGCCAGCAGCGATTCTACGGGGGTGAATACGCAGTATTTT. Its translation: CASSDSTGVNTQYF.

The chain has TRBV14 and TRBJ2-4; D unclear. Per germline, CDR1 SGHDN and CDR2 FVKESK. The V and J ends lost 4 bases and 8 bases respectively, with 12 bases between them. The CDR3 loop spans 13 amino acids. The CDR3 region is CASSRLSGDIQYF. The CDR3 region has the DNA TGTGCCAGCAGCCGCCTGTCAGGAGACATTCAGTACTTC.

In DNA form, the CDR3 reads TGTGCCACCGAGGGAGGGGGGAGGAAGACCCAGTACTTC. Amino acids: CATEGGGRKTQYF. J is TRBJ2-5 and V is TRBV19; perhaps TRBD2 as D (7 bases). Germline CDR1 reads LNHDA; CDR2 reads SQIVND (reference sequence). Deletions cut 10 bases from V and 6 bases from J, with 18 bases between. CDR3 size: 13 residues.

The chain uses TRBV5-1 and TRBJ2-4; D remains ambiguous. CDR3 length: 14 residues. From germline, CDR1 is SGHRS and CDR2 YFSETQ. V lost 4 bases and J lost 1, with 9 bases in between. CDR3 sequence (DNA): TGCGCCAGCAGCCCTAGGGCGGCCAAAAACATTCAGTACTTC. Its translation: CASSPRAAKNIQYF.

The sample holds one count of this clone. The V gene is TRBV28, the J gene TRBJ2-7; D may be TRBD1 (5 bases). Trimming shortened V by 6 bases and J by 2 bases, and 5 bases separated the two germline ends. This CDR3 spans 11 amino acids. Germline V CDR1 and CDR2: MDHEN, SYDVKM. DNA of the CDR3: TGTGCCAGCAGCAGGGCCTACGAGCAGTACTTC. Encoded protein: CASSRAYEQYF.

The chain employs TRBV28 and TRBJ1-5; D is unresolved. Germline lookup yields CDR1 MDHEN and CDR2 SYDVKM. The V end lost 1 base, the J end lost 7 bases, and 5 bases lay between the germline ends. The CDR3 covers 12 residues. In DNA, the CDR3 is TGTGCCAGCAGTTTATCCCGACAGCCCCAGCATTTT. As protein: CASSLSRQPQHF.

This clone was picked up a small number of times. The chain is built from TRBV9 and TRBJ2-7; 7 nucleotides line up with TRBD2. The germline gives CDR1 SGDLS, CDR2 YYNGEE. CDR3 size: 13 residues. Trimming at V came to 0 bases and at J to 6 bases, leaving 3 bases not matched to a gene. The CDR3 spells CASSVGGTTEQYF. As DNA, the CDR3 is TGTGCCAGCAGCGTAGGCGGGACTACCGAGCAGTACTTC.

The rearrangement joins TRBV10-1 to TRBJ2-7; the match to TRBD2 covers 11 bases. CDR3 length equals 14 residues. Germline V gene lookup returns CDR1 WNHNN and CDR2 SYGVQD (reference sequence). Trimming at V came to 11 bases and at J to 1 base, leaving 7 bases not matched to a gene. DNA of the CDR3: TGCGCCGGACCCGGACTAGCGGGTTCCTACGAGCAGTACTTC. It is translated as CAGPGLAGSYEQYF.

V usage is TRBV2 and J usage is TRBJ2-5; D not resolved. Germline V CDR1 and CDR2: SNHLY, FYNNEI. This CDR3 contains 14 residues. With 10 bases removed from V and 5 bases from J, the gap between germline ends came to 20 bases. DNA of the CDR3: TGTGCCACCTCCGGCAGGCGTGGATGGGAGACCCAGTACTTC. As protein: CATSGRRGWETQYF.

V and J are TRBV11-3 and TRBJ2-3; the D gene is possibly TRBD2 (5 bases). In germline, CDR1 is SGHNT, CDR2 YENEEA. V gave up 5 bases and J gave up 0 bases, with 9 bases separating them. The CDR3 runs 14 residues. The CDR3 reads CASSPWTSTDTQYF. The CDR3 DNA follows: TGTGCCAGCAGCCCGTGGACTAGCACAGATACGCAGTATTTT.

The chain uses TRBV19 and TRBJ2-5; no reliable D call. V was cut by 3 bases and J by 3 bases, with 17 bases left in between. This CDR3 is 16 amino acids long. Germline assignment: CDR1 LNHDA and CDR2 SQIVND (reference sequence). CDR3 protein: CASSIGVGGREETQYF. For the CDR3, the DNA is TGTGCCAGTAGTATTGGGGTGGGTGGCCGGGAAGAGACCCAGTACTTC.

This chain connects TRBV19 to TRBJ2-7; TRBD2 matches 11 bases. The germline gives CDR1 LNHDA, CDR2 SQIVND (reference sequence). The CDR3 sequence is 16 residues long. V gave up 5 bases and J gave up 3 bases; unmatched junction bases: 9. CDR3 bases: TGTGCCAGTAGTGCAAAGGGACTAGCGGCCAACTACGAGCAGTACTTC. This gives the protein CASSAKGLAANYEQYF.

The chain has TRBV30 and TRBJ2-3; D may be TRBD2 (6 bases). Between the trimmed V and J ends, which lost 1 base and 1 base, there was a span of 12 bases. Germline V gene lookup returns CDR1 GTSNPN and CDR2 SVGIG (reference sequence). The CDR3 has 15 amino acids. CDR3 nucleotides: TGTGCCTGGAGTGAAACCGGGACTGGCACAGATACGCAGTATTTT. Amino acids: CAWSETGTGTDTQYF.

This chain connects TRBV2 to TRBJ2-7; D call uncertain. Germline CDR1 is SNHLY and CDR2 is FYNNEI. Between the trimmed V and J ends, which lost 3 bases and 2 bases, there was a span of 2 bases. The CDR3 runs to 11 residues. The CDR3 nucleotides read TGTGCCAGCAGTGAGACCTACGAGCAGTACTTC. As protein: CASSETYEQYF.

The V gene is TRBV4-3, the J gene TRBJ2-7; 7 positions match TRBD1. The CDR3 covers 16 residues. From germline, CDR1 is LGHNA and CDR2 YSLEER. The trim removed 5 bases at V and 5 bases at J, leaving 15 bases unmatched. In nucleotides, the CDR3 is TGCGCCAGCAGCGACGGGGTAGGGGGCTTATTCGACGAGCAGTACTTC. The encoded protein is CASSDGVGGLFDEQYF.

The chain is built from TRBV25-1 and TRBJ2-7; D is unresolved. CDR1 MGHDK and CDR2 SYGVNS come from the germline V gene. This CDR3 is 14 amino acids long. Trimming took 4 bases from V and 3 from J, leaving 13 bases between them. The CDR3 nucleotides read TGTGCCAGCAGTGGTGGACGGGCCCGCTACGAGCAGTACTTC. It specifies CASSGGRARYEQYF.

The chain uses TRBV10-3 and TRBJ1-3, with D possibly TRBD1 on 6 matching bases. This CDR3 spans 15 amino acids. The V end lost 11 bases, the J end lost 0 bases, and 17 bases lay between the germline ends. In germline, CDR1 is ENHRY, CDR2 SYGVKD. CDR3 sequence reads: CASHPRDISGNTIYF. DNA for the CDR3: TGTGCCTCGCACCCCCGGGACATCTCTGGAAACACCATATATTTT.

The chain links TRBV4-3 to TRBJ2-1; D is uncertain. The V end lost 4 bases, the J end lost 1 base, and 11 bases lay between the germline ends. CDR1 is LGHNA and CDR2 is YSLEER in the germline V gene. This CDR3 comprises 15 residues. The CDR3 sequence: CASSRESRSYNEQFF. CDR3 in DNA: TGCGCCAGCAGCCGCGAGAGTAGATCCTACAATGAGCAGTTCTTC.

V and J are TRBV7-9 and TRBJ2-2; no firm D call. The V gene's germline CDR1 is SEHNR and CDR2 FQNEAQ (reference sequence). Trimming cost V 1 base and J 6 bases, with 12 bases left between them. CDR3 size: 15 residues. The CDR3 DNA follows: TGTGCCAGCAGCTTAGGGATCGGGTTCGCCGGGGAGCTGTTTTTT. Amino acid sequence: CASSLGIGFAGELFF.

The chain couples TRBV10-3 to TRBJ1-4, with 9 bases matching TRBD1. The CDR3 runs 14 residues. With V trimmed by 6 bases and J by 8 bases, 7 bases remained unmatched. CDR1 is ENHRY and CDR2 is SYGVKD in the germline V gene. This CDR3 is CAISPGDREEKLFF. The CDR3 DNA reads TGTGCCATCAGCCCCGGGGACAGGGAAGAAAAACTGTTTTTT.

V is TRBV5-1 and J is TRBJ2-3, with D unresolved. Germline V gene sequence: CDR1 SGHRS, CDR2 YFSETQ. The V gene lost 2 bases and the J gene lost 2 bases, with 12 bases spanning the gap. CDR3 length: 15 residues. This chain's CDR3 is CASSLRNLNTDTQYF. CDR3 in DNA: TGCGCCAGCAGCTTAAGAAACCTTAACACAGATACGCAGTATTTT.

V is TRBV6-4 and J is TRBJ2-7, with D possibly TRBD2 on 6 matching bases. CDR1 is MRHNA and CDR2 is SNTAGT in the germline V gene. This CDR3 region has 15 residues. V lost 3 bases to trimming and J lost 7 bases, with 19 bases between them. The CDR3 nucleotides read TGTGCCAGCAGTGAACTAGCTGGGAGTCTTGGGGAGCAGTACTTC. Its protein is CASSELAGSLGEQYF.

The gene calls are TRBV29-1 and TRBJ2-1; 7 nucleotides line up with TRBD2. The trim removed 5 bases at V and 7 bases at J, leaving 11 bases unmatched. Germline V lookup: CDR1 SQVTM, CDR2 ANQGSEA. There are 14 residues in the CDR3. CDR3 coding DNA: TGCAGCGTTTCAGCGGGAAGCCCCAGGAATGAGCAGTTCTTC. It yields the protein CSVSAGSPRNEQFF.

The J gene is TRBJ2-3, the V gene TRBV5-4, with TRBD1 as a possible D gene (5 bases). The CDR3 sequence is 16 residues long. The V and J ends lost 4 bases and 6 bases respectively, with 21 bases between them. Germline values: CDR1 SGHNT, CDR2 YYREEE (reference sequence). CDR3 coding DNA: TGTGCCAGCAGCGGGATGTCAGGGATCCTCGTGGATACGCAGTATTTT. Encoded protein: CASSGMSGILVDTQYF.

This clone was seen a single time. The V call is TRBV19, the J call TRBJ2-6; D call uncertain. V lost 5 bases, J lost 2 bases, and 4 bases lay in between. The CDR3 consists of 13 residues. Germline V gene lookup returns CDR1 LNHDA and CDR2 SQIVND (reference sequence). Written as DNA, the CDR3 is TGTGCCAGTAGTCCGGCTGGGGCCAACGTCCTGACTTTC. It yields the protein CASSPAGANVLTF.

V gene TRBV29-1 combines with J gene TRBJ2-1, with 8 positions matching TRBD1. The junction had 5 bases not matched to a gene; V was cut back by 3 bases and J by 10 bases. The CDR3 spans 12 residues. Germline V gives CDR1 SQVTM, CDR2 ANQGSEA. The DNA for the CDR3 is TGCAGCGTTGAGGACAGGGACGACGAGCAGTTCTTC. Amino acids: CSVEDRDDEQFF.